This entry features one T cell receptor beta chain sequence. The antigen is unknown. Naive CD8 populations comprised CD45RO-negative cells positively selected for CCR7, excluding terminally differentiated effector memory CD45RA+ cells. Donors comprised healthy HIV-negative adults lacking recent acute infections or vaccinations. The record originates from a study of shared clonotypes between healthy human individuals. Study details: With ages of 18 to 49, the donors were a couple of women and three men.

Study findings and constraints: Naive subsets usually exceeded memory subsets in estimated richness.

The method was immunoSEQ multiplex PCR; TCRdb's version includes in-frame clones alone and lacks a portion of them. The sample has just over 2,000,000 clones, around 96% seen once; the top ten hold roughly 1%. The clonotype comes from a man aged 18 to 30 in good health. The source material was naive CD8+ T cells sorted from blood.

CDR3 residues: CAWKLAGGLSEQYF. The DNA for the CDR3 is TGTGCCTGGAAACTAGCGGGAGGTCTGAGCGAGCAGTACTTC. The V call is TRBV30, the J call TRBJ2-7, with 12 positions matching TRBD2. This CDR3 contains 14 residues. Trimming cost V 4 bases and J 6 bases; bases outside gene matches: 7. Germline lookup yields CDR1 GTSNPN and CDR2 SVGIG (reference sequence).